A selection of T cell receptor beta chains follows, all from one sample in a study of T cell repertoires in ileal Crohn's disease. Repertoires were generated with immunoSEQ multiplex PCR, while TCRdb's copy carries only in-frame clones and drops some. The sample lists roughly 31,000 clones; around four fifths were seen once. The specimen was ileal tissue. Receptors originate from an adult with Crohn's disease. Each CDR3 is given with its conserved first and last residue. Each record gives: CDR3 length, J gene, clone size, D gene, V gene, CDR3 protein, CDR3 DNA. A D gene is named only where the DNA matches it firmly. Size is omitted from some rows. Given values are once, few, many or a class for expanded clones.

cdr3_length: 13
j_call: TRBJ2-2
clone_size: .
d_call: TRBD1
v_call: TRBV6-6
cdr3_aa: CASKPTGFGELFF
cdr3_nt: TGTGCCAGCAAACCGACAGGGTTCGGGGAGCTGTTTTTT

cdr3_length: 14
j_call: TRBJ2-7
clone_size: .
d_call: .
v_call: TRBV7-9
cdr3_aa: CASSLPGNPYEQYF
cdr3_nt: TGTGCCAGCAGCTTACCAGGCAATCCCTACGAGCAGTACTTC

cdr3_length: 15
j_call: TRBJ2-7
clone_size: .
d_call: TRBD1
v_call: TRBV5-6
cdr3_aa: CASSLNRGFFYEQYF
cdr3_nt: TGTGCCAGCAGCTTGAACAGGGGTTTCTTCTACGAGCAGTACTTC

cdr3_length: 14
j_call: TRBJ2-7
clone_size: once
d_call: .
v_call: TRBV9
cdr3_aa: CASSVGLATYEQYF
cdr3_nt: TGTGCCAGCAGCGTAGGGCTAGCGACCTACGAGCAGTACTTC

cdr3_length: 14
j_call: TRBJ2-3
clone_size: .
d_call: TRBD2
v_call: TRBV29-1
cdr3_aa: CSVFGGASADTQYF
cdr3_nt: TGCAGCGTTTTCGGGGGGGCCTCCGCAGATACGCAGTATTTT

cdr3_length: 16
j_call: TRBJ2-1
clone_size: .
d_call: TRBD2
v_call: TRBV7-3
cdr3_aa: CASSLLAGGGYNEQFF
cdr3_nt: TGTGCCAGCAGCTTATTAGCGGGGGGCGGCTACAATGAGCAGTTCTTC

cdr3_length: 14
j_call: TRBJ1-2
clone_size: few
d_call: TRBD1
v_call: TRBV6-6
cdr3_aa: CASRRTGQSYGYTF
cdr3_nt: TGTGCCAGCAGACGTACGGGACAGTCCTATGGCTACACCTTC

cdr3_length: 14
j_call: TRBJ2-1
clone_size: .
d_call: .
v_call: TRBV19
cdr3_aa: CASNLVGGGSEQFF
cdr3_nt: TGTGCCAGTAATCTAGTCGGGGGAGGTTCTGAGCAGTTCTTC

cdr3_length: 14
j_call: TRBJ2-4
clone_size: .
d_call: .
v_call: TRBV7-2
cdr3_aa: CASSLGTRKNIQYF
cdr3_nt: TGTGCCAGCAGCTTAGGCACCCGGAAAAACATTCAGTACTTC

cdr3_length: 19
j_call: TRBJ2-2
clone_size: .
d_call: TRBD2
v_call: TRBV15
cdr3_aa: CATSRDSPRLAGLTGELFF
cdr3_nt: TGTGCCACCAGCAGAGATTCACCCCGACTAGCGGGACTCACCGGGGAGCTGTTTTTT

cdr3_length: 12
j_call: TRBJ1-2
clone_size: .
d_call: .
v_call: TRBV10-3
cdr3_aa: CAIRGQPYGYTF
cdr3_nt: TGTGCCATCAGGGGACAACCCTATGGCTACACCTTC

cdr3_length: 14
j_call: TRBJ1-1
clone_size: .
d_call: .
v_call: TRBV10-1
cdr3_aa: CASSERTAHTEAFF
cdr3_nt: TGCGCCAGCAGTGAACGGACAGCTCACACTGAAGCTTTCTTT

cdr3_length: 12
j_call: TRBJ2-1
clone_size: .
d_call: .
v_call: TRBV19
cdr3_aa: CASRTRRNEQFF
cdr3_nt: TGTGCCAGTAGGACTAGGAGGAATGAGCAGTTCTTC

cdr3_length: 14
j_call: TRBJ2-1
clone_size: .
d_call: .
v_call: TRBV27
cdr3_aa: CASSPLDSYNEQFF
cdr3_nt: TGTGCCAGCAGTCCTTTGGACAGTTACAATGAGCAGTTCTTC

cdr3_length: 15
j_call: TRBJ1-2
clone_size: .
d_call: TRBD1
v_call: TRBV7-3
cdr3_aa: CASSLTPDRGHGYTF
cdr3_nt: TGTGCCAGCAGCTTGACCCCTGACAGGGGGCATGGCTACACCTTC

cdr3_length: 13
j_call: TRBJ2-5
clone_size: .
d_call: TRBD1
v_call: TRBV7-2
cdr3_aa: CASSSYRGETQYF
cdr3_nt: TGTGCCAGCAGCTCTTACAGGGGGGAGACCCAGTACTTC

cdr3_length: 16
j_call: TRBJ2-3
clone_size: .
d_call: .
v_call: TRBV10-3
cdr3_aa: CAISSPDGSSTDTQYF
cdr3_nt: TGTGCCATCAGTTCACCCGACGGGTCTAGCACAGATACGCAGTATTTT

cdr3_length: 17
j_call: TRBJ2-2
clone_size: once
d_call: TRBD1
v_call: TRBV4-3
cdr3_aa: CASSQGGGTGNTGELFF
cdr3_nt: TGCGCCAGCAGCCAGGGGGGCGGGACAGGGAACACCGGGGAGCTGTTTTTT

cdr3_length: 14
j_call: TRBJ1-5
clone_size: .
d_call: .
v_call: TRBV12-5
cdr3_aa: CATQGSGYNQPQHF
cdr3_nt: TGTGCTACCCAGGGGTCCGGCTACAATCAGCCCCAGCATTTT

cdr3_length: 15
j_call: TRBJ2-7
clone_size: .
d_call: .
v_call: TRBV6-5
cdr3_aa: CASSYALGQGSEQYF
cdr3_nt: TGTGCCAGCAGTTACGCGTTGGGTCAGGGCTCCGAGCAGTACTTC

cdr3_length: 12
j_call: TRBJ1-6
clone_size: .
d_call: .
v_call: TRBV6-5
cdr3_aa: CASSDLDSPLHF
cdr3_nt: TGTGCCAGCAGTGATCTAGATTCACCCCTCCACTTT